The rows below give T cell receptor beta chains drawn from one sample of a study of identical twins. TCRdb reprocessed the 5' RACE reads via MiXCR and lists one record per CDR3 protein. The top ten clones hold 10% to 15% of a sample with a few hundred thousand distinct CDR3 sequences, about a fifth of them seen once. The sequenced sample consisted of naive T cells sorted from blood. All receptors come from a man aged 50 or older in good health. CDR3s include the opening cysteine and the closing phenylalanine or tryptophan.

j_gene: TRBJ2-3; v_gene: TRBV24-1; CDR3aa: CATTDRDTDTQYF
j_gene: TRBJ2-1; v_gene: TRBV5-1; CDR3aa: CASSLAARESRLEQFF
j_gene: TRBJ2-3; v_gene: TRBV5-1; CDR3aa: CASSLASTGRQDTQYF
j_gene: TRBJ2-1; v_gene: TRBV27; CDR3aa: CASSLIGGTYNEQFF
j_gene: TRBJ2-1; v_gene: TRBV12-3/TRBV12-4; CDR3aa: CASSRLAGGPDEQFF
j_gene: TRBJ2-2; v_gene: TRBV6-2/TRBV6-3; CDR3aa: CASSALVVTGELFF
j_gene: TRBJ1-2; v_gene: TRBV20-1; CDR3aa: CSARTRTLNYGYTF
j_gene: TRBJ2-7; v_gene: TRBV4-2; CDR3aa: CASSLKNGGHKQYF
j_gene: TRBJ1-2; v_gene: TRBV4-2; CDR3aa: CASSQSGQGYYGYTF
j_gene: TRBJ2-1; v_gene: TRBV27; CDR3aa: CASARQGHYNEQFF
j_gene: TRBJ2-7; v_gene: TRBV5-1; CDR3aa: CASSTDRSTYEQYF
j_gene: TRBJ2-7; v_gene: TRBV4-1; CDR3aa: CASSQDPTGGSYEQYF
j_gene: TRBJ2-5; v_gene: TRBV14; CDR3aa: CASSQLIQETQYF
j_gene: TRBJ2-7; v_gene: TRBV6-5; CDR3aa: CASSYSMTGGESYEQYF
j_gene: TRBJ2-3; v_gene: TRBV10-3; CDR3aa: CATGLADDTDTQYF
j_gene: TRBJ2-1; v_gene: TRBV15; CDR3aa: CATSSRGDEQFF
j_gene: TRBJ2-1; v_gene: TRBV27; CDR3aa: CASSFGALGYEQFF
j_gene: TRBJ2-7; v_gene: TRBV4-2; CDR3aa: CASSHPPGPQGASYEQYF
j_gene: TRBJ2-3; v_gene: TRBV12-3/TRBV12-4; CDR3aa: CASAPGRGTQYF
j_gene: TRBJ2-2; v_gene: TRBV6-5; CDR3aa: CASSYSGARTGELFF
j_gene: TRBJ2-1; v_gene: TRBV28; CDR3aa: CASSSGPSYNEQFF
j_gene: TRBJ2-5; v_gene: TRBV25-1; CDR3aa: CASSEGLTGTQYF
j_gene: TRBJ1-1; v_gene: TRBV3-1; CDR3aa: CASSPKQKNTEAFF
j_gene: TRBJ2-1; v_gene: TRBV5-1; CDR3aa: CASSLGGPTYNEQFF
j_gene: TRBJ2-1; v_gene: TRBV15; CDR3aa: CATSRGDRPMDEQFF
j_gene: TRBJ1-5; v_gene: TRBV6-5; CDR3aa: CASSNGRGRNQPQHF
j_gene: TRBJ1-1; v_gene: TRBV6-1; CDR3aa: CASRRTGLGTEAFF
j_gene: TRBJ2-3; v_gene: TRBV20-1; CDR3aa: CSAPPAGTTDTQYF
j_gene: TRBJ2-1; v_gene: TRBV4-1; CDR3aa: CASSQVDLAYNEQFF
j_gene: TRBJ2-1; v_gene: TRBV5-1; CDR3aa: CASSLGTDNEQFF
j_gene: TRBJ1-2; v_gene: TRBV10-2; CDR3aa: CASSELPSNYDSYTF
j_gene: TRBJ2-6; v_gene: TRBV20-1; CDR3aa: CSASVQGRRGANVLTF
j_gene: TRBJ2-1; v_gene: TRBV7-2; CDR3aa: CASSPSTWGEQFF
j_gene: TRBJ1-1; v_gene: TRBV5-4; CDR3aa: CASSQEAGTMNTEAFF
j_gene: TRBJ2-3; v_gene: TRBV6-5; CDR3aa: CASSYGLAGADTQYF
j_gene: TRBJ2-7; v_gene: TRBV12-3/TRBV12-4; CDR3aa: CASSSTRSLREQYF